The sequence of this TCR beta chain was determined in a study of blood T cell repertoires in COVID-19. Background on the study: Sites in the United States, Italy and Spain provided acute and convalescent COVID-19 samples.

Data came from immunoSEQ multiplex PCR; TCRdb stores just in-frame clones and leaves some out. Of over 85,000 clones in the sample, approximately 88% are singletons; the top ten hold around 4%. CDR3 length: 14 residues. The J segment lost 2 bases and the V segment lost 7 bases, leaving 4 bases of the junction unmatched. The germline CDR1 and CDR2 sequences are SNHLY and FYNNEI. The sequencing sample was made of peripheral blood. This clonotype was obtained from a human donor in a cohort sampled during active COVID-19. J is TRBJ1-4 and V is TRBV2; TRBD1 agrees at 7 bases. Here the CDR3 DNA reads TGTGCCAGCACAGACAGGGCTACTAATGAAAAACTGTTTTTT. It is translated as CASTDRATNEKLFF.